A selection of T cell receptor beta chains follows, all from one sample in a study of a mutant IDH1 vaccine in newly diagnosed glioma. Some clones are missing from TCRdb's copy, which holds only in-frame ones; the method was immunoSEQ multiplex PCR. Of about 59,000 clones listed, roughly four fifths are singletons. Which antigens these TCRs recognize remains unknown. The sample was PBMCs, taken from a glioma patient whose treatment included an IDH1 peptide vaccine. These receptors all stem from a man in his thirties or forties with glioma. The CDR3 runs from the conserved cysteine through the conserved F or W. Size is stated for part of the rows, as once, few or many counts, or as a class when the clone is expanded.

v_call	clone_size	cdr3_aa
TRBV11-2	.	CASSLDQNGGVDEQFF
TRBV5-1	.	CASQPSAGQNYEQYF
TRBV7-8	.	CASSPQRETQYF
TRBV9	.	CASSVDQYSGNEQFF
TRBV30	.	CAWGRMNSNQPQHF
TRBV12-5	once	CASGLVHISGGSDTQYF
TRBV5-5	.	CASSLWGQGSSYEQYF
TRBV14	.	CASSQDLRGVYNEQFF
TRBV30	.	CAWNSGISYNSPLHF
TRBV23-1	once	CGVVRDLSGNTIYF
TRBV6-5	few	CASSSWTGGEKLFF
TRBV4-1	.	CASSQEFRLTGELFF
TRBV29-1	.	CSARTGVGNYGYTF
TRBV9	.	CASSFGGARHEQYF
TRBV29-1	once	CSVGTGGVYGYTF
TRBV7-9	.	CASSLILNRGTSGANVLTF
TRBV20-1	.	CSEPHYGYTF
TRBV5-5	.	CASSLLGDSPLHF
TRBV5-1	once	CASSGDVGANYGYTF
TRBV5-4	.	CASSLDLTGELFF
TRBV7-2	.	CASSPRTGVWSMNTEAFF
TRBV6-4	.	CASSDLTGVSYEQYF
TRBV15	.	CATSRSRQGFPYNEQFF
TRBV21-1	.	CASSKGQETQYF
TRBV15	.	CATSPPLQTGYQETQYF
TRBV5-4	few	CASSWDRMEPQHF
TRBV25-1	.	CASSEWDRGRETQYF